The present TCR beta chain was sequenced within a study of T cell clonality in common variable immunodeficiency. General observations from the study: In common variable immunodeficiency, TCR beta chains reportedly carried fewer deletions and N-nucleotide insertions.

This clone has a handful of counts. Its antigen is currently unknown. The read ends 3 residues shy of where the CDR3 ends; the end is completed using the germline J gene. The V and J ends lost 4 bases and 7 bases respectively, with 16 bases between them. This CDR3 spans 14 amino acids. Germline CDR1 SGHNT, CDR2 YENEEA. CVID meant reduced serum IgG, IgA and/or IgM plus specific antibody deficiency. The repertoire was sequenced with immunoSEQ multiplex PCR; TCRdb's copy has only in-frame clones and lacks some. Recorded here are over 30,000 clones, none singletons. This TCR came from a human donor with common variable immunodeficiency. The chain uses TRBV11-3 and TRBJ2-5; no firm D call. Sequences were obtained from peripheral blood mononuclear cells. The chain's CDR3 is CASSSSGLFGTQYF. Partial CDR3 DNA: TGTGCCAGCAGCTCCTCGGGTCTCTTCGGGACC.